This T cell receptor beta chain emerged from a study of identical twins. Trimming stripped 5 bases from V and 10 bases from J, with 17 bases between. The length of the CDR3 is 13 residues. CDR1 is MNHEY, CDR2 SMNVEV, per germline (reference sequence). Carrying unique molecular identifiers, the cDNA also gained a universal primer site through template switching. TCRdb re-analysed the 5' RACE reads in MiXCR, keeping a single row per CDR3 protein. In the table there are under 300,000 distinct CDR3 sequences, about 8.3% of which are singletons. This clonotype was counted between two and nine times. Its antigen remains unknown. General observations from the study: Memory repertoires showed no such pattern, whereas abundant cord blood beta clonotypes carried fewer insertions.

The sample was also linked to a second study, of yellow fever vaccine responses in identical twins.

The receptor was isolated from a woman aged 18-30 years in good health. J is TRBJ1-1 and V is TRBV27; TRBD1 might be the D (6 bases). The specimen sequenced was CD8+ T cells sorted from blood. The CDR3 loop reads CASSLPGGQGAFF. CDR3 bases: TGTGCCAGCAGTCTCCCGGGGGGGCAAGGAGCTTTCTTT.